These 27 T cell receptor beta chains were sequenced from one sample in a study of T cell repertoires in aging, cancer and after chemotherapy. Amplification of TCR beta used genomic DNA extracted from peripheral blood. Multiplex touch-down PCR with TRB-A/B primers amplified rearranged V-D-J TRB sequences. One entry per CDR3 protein results from TCRdb running MiXCR on the multiplex PCR reads. Of thousands of distinct CDR3 sequences listed, 49% are singletons. The sample comprised blood. The source of these receptors is a human donor with a blood cancer.

The V call is TRBV19, the J call TRBJ2-7; D gene unclear. The germline CDR1 and CDR2 sequences are LNHDA and SQIVND (reference sequence). CDR3 length: 12 amino acids. Trimming stripped 5 bases from V and 6 bases from J, with 11 bases between. DNA of the CDR3: TGTGCCAGTAGTTCACCGTACGGCGAGCAGTACTTC. This sequence encodes CASSSPYGEQYF.

This clonotype was seen more than once but under ten times. J is TRBJ1-2 and V is TRBV12-3 or TRBV12-4; 8 bases agree with TRBD1. The ends lost 8 bases at V and 5 bases at J; junction bases unmatched: 7. This CDR3 has 13 amino acids. CDR3 sequence (DNA): TGTGCCAGCGCTATGGACAGGGTGTATGGCTACACCTTC. It yields the protein CASAMDRVYGYTF.

The chain has TRBV7-9 and TRBJ1-2; unclear D gene. This CDR3 has 15 amino acids. Germline V gene data show CDR1 as SEHNR and CDR2 as FQNEAQ (reference sequence). V was shortened by 2 bases and J by 5 bases, with 15 bases between the two germline ends. The CDR3 here is CASSLSSGSLYGYTF. The DNA of the CDR3 is TGTGCCAGCAGCTTATCATCCGGCTCCCTTTATGGCTACACCTTC.

By share, this clonotype counts as large. CDR3 amino acids: CASSPWTSGGRRDTQYF. CDR3 coding DNA: TGTGCCAGCAGTCCTTGGACTAGCGGGGGCCGGAGGGATACGCAGTATTTT. The chain uses TRBV6-5 and TRBJ2-3; 13 positions agree with TRBD2. The CDR3 loop spans 17 amino acids. Germline loops: CDR1 MNHEY, CDR2 SVGAGI. J gave up 6 bases and V 5 bases, and 11 bases lay outside the gene matches.

This chain uses TRBV6-6 with TRBJ2-7, with 7 bases lining up with TRBD1. In germline, CDR1 is MNHNY, CDR2 SVGAGI (reference sequence). The CDR3 spans 16 residues. With 0 bases clipped from V and 2 bases from J, the junction kept 7 bases outside the gene matches. Here the CDR3 DNA reads TGTGCCAGCAGTTACTCCGCGGACAGGCGGGCCTACGAGCAGTACTTC. Translating gives CASSYSADRRAYEQYF.

The rearrangement uses TRBV7-2 and TRBJ2-1; 13 bases fit TRBD2. Germline trimming cut 4 bases from V and 0 bases from J; bases unmatched to any gene: 9. CDR3 length: 19 amino acids. The germline CDR1 and CDR2 sequences are SGHTA and FQGNSA. In nucleotides, the CDR3 is TGTGCCAGCAGCTCCAGACTAGCGGGGGGCGTTAGCTCCTACAATGAGCAGTTCTTC. Translated, it gives CASSSRLAGGVSSYNEQFF.

This clonotype has a single count. The chain uses TRBV20-1 and TRBJ1-1; 9 nucleotides line up with TRBD1. The CDR3 consists of 16 residues. Germline values: CDR1 DFQATT, CDR2 SNEGSKA (reference sequence). Trimming took 0 bases from V and 0 from J; bases not matched to a gene: 5. The CDR3 nucleotides read TGCAGTGCTAGAGACCGGGACAGGGCGATGAACACTGAAGCTTTCTTT. The encoded protein is CSARDRDRAMNTEAFF.

The CDR3 region has the DNA TGTGCCAGCAGCCCTGGGTGGGGAAACACCATATATTTT. This codes for CASSPGWGNTIYF. The chain links TRBV11-1 to TRBJ1-3; the D is unclear. This CDR3 is built from 13 residues. V was trimmed by 5 bases and J by 4 bases, leaving 9 bases between them. Germline V gene lookup returns CDR1 SGHAT and CDR2 FQDESV (reference sequence).

The chain recombines TRBV20-1 with TRBJ2-3; D gene ambiguous. The CDR3 covers 11 residues. Per germline, CDR1 DFQATT and CDR2 SNEGSKA (reference sequence). V lost 0 bases to trimming and J lost 3 bases, with 1 base between them. CDR3 sequence (DNA): TGCAGTGCTAGAGAGACAGATACGCAGTATTTT. It encodes CSARETDTQYF.

By frequency in the sample, this clonotype is medium-sized. CDR3 bases: TGTGCCTGGAGTGTACTGCGGGAGATGGGTGAGCAGTTCTTC. Protein product: CAWSVLREMGEQFF. V usage is TRBV30 and J usage is TRBJ2-1; 7 bases align to TRBD2. V shed 0 bases and J 9 bases; nucleotides not matched to a gene: 8. The CDR3 spans 14 residues. Germline V gene data show CDR1 as GTSNPN and CDR2 as SVGIG (reference sequence).

The J gene is TRBJ1-3, the V gene TRBV6-5; D remains unclear. The V gene lost 6 bases and the J gene lost 4 bases, with 13 bases spanning the gap. The CDR3 contains 14 residues. Germline V lookup: CDR1 MNHEY, CDR2 SVGAGI. The CDR3 sequence: CASRPSGRGNTIYF. The CDR3 bases are TGTGCCAGCAGACCCTCAGGACGGGGAAACACCATATATTTT.

The chain joins TRBV5-4 to TRBJ2-3, with D hard to call. CDR3 length equals 14 residues. V shed 2 bases and J shed 7 bases, with 14 bases lying between them. The germline V gene encodes CDR1 SGHNT and CDR2 YYREEE (reference sequence). This CDR3 reads CASSLSVPPYTQYF. CDR3 nucleotides: TGTGCCAGCAGCTTATCAGTTCCTCCGTATACGCAGTATTTT. The full variable domain, its missing parts supplied by reference TRBV5-4 and TRBJ2-3, is ETGVTQSPTHLIKTRGQQVTLRCSSQSGHNTVSWYQQALGQGPQFIFQYYREEENGRGNFPPRFSGLQFPNYSSELNVNALELDDSALYLCASSLSVPPYTQYFGPGTRLTVL.

This clonotype is judged large. This rearrangement joins TRBV29-1 to TRBJ2-3; possibly TRBD1 for D (5 bases). V dropped 0 bases and J dropped 3 bases, with 7 bases sitting between them. The CDR3 consists of 13 residues. The V gene's germline CDR1 is SQVTM and CDR2 ANQGSEA. The CDR3 sequence: CSVEEKGTDTQYF. DNA of the CDR3: TGCAGCGTTGAAGAAAAGGGGACAGATACGCAGTATTTT.

Sample share makes this clonotype large. The V and J genes are TRBV6-5 and TRBJ1-2, with a tentative D call TRBD1 (5 bases). CDR1 is MNHEY and CDR2 is SVGAGI in the germline V gene. V lost 1 base to trimming and J lost 0 bases, with 6 bases between them. CDR3 length equals 14 residues. DNA of the CDR3: TGTGCCAGCAGTTACTGGGGCTCTAACTATGGCTACACCTTC. It yields the protein CASSYWGSNYGYTF.

CDR3 in DNA: TGTGCCAGCAGCCCGACAGGGGACACCGGGGAGCTGTTTTTT. Protein product: CASSPTGDTGELFF. The chain links TRBV7-2 to TRBJ2-2; TRBD1 matches 8 bases. CDR1 and CDR2 (germline): SGHTA, FQGNSA. V lost 5 bases and J lost 3; bases outside the gene matches: 2. This CDR3 has 14 residues. The whole variable domain, filled in from reference TRBV7-2 and TRBJ2-2, reads GAGVSQSPSNKVTEKGKDVELRCDPISGHTALYWYRQSLGQGLEFLIYFQGNSAPDKSGLPSDRFSAERTGGSVSTLTIQRTQQEDSAVYLCASSPTGDTGELFFGEGSRLTVL.

The chain joins TRBV5-4 to TRBJ2-5, with TRBD2 matching 7 bases. Trimming cost V 0 bases and J 3 bases; bases outside gene matches: 2. Germline assignment: CDR1 SGHNT and CDR2 YYREEE (reference sequence). The CDR3 is 14 residues long. CDR3 loop: CASSLARGEETQYF. The CDR3 DNA reads as TGTGCCAGCAGCTTGGCTCGGGGGGAAGAGACCCAGTACTTC.

This clonotype came up a few times. The rearrangement links TRBV11-2 to TRBJ1-5; D uncertain. V was trimmed by 3 bases and J by 6 bases, leaving 9 bases between them. The CDR3 contains 13 residues. CDR1 SGHAT and CDR2 FQNNGV come from the germline V gene. In DNA, the CDR3 is TGTGCCAGCAGCTTGCCTATTGGTCAGCCCCAGCATTTT. Encoded protein: CASSLPIGQPQHF.

The chain uses TRBV7-2 and TRBJ2-3; D remains ambiguous. The germline CDR1 and CDR2 sequences are SGHTA and FQGNSA. The CDR3 sequence is 15 residues long. Trimming left V 4 bases short and J 2 bases short, with 13 bases between. The CDR3 DNA reads as TGTGCCAGCAGCTCTGCAGGTAGCCCCACAGATACGCAGTATTTT. It is translated as CASSSAGSPTDTQYF.

As to this clonotype: Just one base apart from a much larger clone, this may be a read error. The J gene is TRBJ2-3, the V gene TRBV29-1, with D tentatively TRBD1 (6 bases). The CDR3 has 15 residues. Per the germline V gene, CDR1 is SQVTM and CDR2 is ANQGSEA. Deletions cut 0 bases from V and 2 bases from J, with 12 bases between. The CDR3 spells CSVEERGQYTDTQYF. The CDR3, as DNA: TGCAGCGTTGAAGAGAGAGGACAGTACACAGATACGCAGTATTTT.

V gene TRBV29-1 combines with J gene TRBJ2-7; D is perhaps TRBD2 (5 bases). Deletions cut 5 bases from V and 11 bases from J, with 13 bases between. CDR1 SQVTM and CDR2 ANQGSEA come from the germline V gene. There are 10 residues in the CDR3. The CDR3 spells CSVRYGEKYF. For the CDR3, the DNA is TGCAGCGTTCGATATGGGGAGAAGTACTTC.

This chain links TRBV29-1 with TRBJ2-2, with 7 positions matching TRBD2. J lost 1 base, V lost 6 bases, and 5 bases had no gene match. Germline assignment: CDR1 SQVTM and CDR2 ANQGSEA. CDR3 length: 14 amino acids. CDR3 protein: CSVRAGVNTGELFF. The CDR3 DNA is TGCAGCGTCCGTGCGGGGGTGAACACCGGGGAGCTGTTTTTT.

This clonotype is large. The V gene is TRBV6-5, the J gene TRBJ2-2, with D unresolved. The CDR3 is 15 amino acids. Per the germline V gene, CDR1 is MNHEY and CDR2 is SVGAGI. Trimming cost V 7 bases and J 4 bases, with 16 bases left between them. The DNA of the CDR3 is TGTGCCAGCACCCTCTCACGGATTTTCACCGGGGAGCTGTTTTTT. Amino acids: CASTLSRIFTGELFF.

This clonotype came up a few times. The V gene is TRBV6-5, the J gene TRBJ1-1, with D unresolved. Germline CDR1 is MNHEY and CDR2 is SVGAGI. The CDR3 is made up of 13 amino acids. Trimming cost V 7 bases and J 3 bases, with 12 bases left between them. The CDR3 region is CASTPGEYTEAFF. CDR3 in DNA: TGTGCCAGCACCCCCGGGGAGTACACTGAAGCTTTCTTT.

The CDR3 reads CASRGQGLANYGYTF. The DNA of the CDR3 is TGTGCCAGCAGGGGACAGGGCCTAGCTAACTATGGCTACACCTTC. This chain joins TRBV5-6 and TRBJ1-2, with TRBD1 matching over 9 bases. The germline V gene encodes CDR1 SGHDT and CDR2 YYEEEE. The CDR3 covers 15 residues. J gave up 0 bases and V 5 bases, and 5 bases lay outside the gene matches.

This chain connects TRBV19 to TRBJ2-3; 12 positions agree with TRBD2. The CDR3 loop spans 13 amino acids. After removal of 8 bases from V and 6 bases from J, the junction contained 3 bases not matched to a gene. Germline values: CDR1 LNHDA, CDR2 SQIVND (reference sequence). The CDR3 region has the DNA TGTGCCAGTCAGACTAGCGGGAGTGATACGCAGTATTTT. Its translation is CASQTSGSDTQYF.

For this clonotype: A junction end diverges from the germline sequence, so it may reflect a read error. The chain uses TRBV11-2 and TRBJ1-1, with 7 bases lining up with TRBD1. There are 16 residues in the CDR3. Germline V CDR1 and CDR2: SGHAT, FQNNGV. The CDR3 DNA sequence: TGTGCCAGCAGCATAGATTTCAACAGGGGCAGCACTGAAGCTTTCTTT. Its translation is CASSIDFNRGSTEAFF.

This clonotype was seen more than once but under ten times. The J gene is TRBJ2-7, the V gene TRBV5-4; perhaps TRBD1 as D (6 bases). Germline CDR1 is SGHNT and CDR2 is YYREEE (reference sequence). CDR3 length equals 13 residues. V lost 4 bases and J lost 3, with 11 bases in between. The CDR3 DNA is TGTGCCAGCAGCAATACAGGGCGCTACGAGCAGTACTTC. Translating gives CASSNTGRYEQYF.